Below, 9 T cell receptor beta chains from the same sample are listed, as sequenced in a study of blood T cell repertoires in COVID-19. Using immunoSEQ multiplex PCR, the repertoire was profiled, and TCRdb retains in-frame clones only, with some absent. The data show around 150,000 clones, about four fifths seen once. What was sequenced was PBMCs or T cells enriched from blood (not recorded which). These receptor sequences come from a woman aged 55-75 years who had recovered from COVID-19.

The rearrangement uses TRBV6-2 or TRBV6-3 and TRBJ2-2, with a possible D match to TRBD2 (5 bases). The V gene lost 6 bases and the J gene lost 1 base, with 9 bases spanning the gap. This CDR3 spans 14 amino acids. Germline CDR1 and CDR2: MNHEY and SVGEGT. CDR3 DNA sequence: TGTGCCAGCAGCCCTACTAGGAACACCGGGGAGCTGTTTTTT. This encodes CASSPTRNTGELFF.

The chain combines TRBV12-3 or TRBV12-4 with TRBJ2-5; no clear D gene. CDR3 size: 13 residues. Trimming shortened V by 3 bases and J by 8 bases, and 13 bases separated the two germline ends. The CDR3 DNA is TGTGCCAGCAGTTTTACAGCCCCGCGCACCCAGTACTTC. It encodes CASSFTAPRTQYF.

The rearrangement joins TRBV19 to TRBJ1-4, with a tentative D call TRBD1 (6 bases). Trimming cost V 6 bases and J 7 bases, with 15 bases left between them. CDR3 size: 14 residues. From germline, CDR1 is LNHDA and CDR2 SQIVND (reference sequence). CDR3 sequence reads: CASSDWTVGEKLFF. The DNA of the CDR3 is TGTGCCAGTAGCGATTGGACAGTTGGTGAAAAACTGTTTTTT.

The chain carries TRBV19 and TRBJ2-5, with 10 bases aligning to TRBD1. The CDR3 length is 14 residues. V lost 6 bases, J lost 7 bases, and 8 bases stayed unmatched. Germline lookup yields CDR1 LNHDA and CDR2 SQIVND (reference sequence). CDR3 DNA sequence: TGTGCCAGTAGAGAGACAGGGGGCGCGGTGACCCAGTACTTC. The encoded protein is CASRETGGAVTQYF.

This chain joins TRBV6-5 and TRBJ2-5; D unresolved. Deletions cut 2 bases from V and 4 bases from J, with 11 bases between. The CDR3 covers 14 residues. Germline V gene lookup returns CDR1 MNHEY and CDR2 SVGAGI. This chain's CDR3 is CASSYGWAAETQYF. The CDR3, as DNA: TGTGCCAGCAGTTACGGTTGGGCAGCAGAGACCCAGTACTTC.

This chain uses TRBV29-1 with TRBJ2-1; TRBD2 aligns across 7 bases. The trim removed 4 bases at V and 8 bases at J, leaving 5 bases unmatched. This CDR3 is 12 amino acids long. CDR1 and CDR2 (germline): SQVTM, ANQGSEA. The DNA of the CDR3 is TGCAGCGTTGGTGACAGCGGGGATGAGCAGTTCTTC. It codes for CSVGDSGDEQFF.

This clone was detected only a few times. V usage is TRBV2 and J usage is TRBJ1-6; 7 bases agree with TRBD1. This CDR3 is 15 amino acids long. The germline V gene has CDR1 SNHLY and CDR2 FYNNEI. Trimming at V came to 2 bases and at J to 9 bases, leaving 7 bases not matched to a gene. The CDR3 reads CASSERQGVGSPLHF. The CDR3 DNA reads TGTGCCAGCAGTGAAAGGCAGGGGGTGGGTTCACCCCTCCACTTT.

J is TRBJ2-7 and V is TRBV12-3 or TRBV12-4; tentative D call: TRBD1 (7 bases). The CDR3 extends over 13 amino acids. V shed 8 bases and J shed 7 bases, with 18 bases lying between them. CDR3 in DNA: TGTGCCAGCCTGAAAGGGGGCGCGGGGGAGCAGTACTTC. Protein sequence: CASLKGGAGEQYF.

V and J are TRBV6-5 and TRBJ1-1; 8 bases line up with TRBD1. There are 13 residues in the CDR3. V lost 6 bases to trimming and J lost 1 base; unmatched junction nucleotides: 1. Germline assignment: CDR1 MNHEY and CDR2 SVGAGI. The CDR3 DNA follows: TGTGCCAGCAGGGGACAGGAGAACACTGAAGCTTTCTTT. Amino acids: CASRGQENTEAFF.